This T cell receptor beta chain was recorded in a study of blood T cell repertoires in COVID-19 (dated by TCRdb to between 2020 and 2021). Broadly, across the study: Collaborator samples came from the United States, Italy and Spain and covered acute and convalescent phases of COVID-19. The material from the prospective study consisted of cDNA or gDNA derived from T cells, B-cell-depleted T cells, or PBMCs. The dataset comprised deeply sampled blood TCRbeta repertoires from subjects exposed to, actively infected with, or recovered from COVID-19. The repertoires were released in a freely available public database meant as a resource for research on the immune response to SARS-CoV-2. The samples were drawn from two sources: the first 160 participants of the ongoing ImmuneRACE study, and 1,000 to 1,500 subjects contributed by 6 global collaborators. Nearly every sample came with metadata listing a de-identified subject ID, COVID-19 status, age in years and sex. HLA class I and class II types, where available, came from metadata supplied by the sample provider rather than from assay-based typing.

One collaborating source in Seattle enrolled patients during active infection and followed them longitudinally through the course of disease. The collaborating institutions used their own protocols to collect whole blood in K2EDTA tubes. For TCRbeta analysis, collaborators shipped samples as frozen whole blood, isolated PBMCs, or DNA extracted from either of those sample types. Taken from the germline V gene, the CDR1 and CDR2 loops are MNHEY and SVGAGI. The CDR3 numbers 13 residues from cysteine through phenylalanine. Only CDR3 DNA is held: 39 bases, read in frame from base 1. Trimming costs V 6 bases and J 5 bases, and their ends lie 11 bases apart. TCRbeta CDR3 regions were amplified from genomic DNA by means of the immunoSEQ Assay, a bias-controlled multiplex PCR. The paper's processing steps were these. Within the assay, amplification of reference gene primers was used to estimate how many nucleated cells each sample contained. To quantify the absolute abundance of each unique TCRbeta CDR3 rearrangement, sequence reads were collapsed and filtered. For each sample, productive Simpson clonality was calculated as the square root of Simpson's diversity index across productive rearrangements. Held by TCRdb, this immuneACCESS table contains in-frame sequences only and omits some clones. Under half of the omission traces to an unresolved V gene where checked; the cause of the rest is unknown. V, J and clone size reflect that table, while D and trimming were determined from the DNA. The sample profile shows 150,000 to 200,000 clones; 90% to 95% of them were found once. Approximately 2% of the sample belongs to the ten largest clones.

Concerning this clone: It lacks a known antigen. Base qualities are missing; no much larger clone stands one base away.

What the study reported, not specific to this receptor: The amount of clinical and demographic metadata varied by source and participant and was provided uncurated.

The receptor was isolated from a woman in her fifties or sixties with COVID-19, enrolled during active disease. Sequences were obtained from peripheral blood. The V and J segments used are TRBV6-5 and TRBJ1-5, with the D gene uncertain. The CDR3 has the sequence CASRPGAYQPQHF. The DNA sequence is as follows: TGTGCCAGCAGACCGGGAGCCTATCAGCCCCAGCATTTT.